This passage covers 24 T cell receptor beta chains from one sample sequenced in a study of Graves' ophthalmopathy and Graves' hyperthyroidism. From RNA, the CDR3 regions of TCR beta chains were amplified and sequenced. The authors performed first-round RT-PCR with HTBI primers and then a second-round multiplex PCR. TCRdb processed the multiplex PCR reads anew with MiXCR; each CDR3 protein has one entry. The table has about 480,000 distinct CDR3 sequences, 13% to 15% seen once. The specimen was blood. These receptors came from a woman aged 25-40 years with Graves' ophthalmopathy.

The genes are TRBV6-2 or TRBV6-3 and TRBJ1-1; D is possibly TRBD1 (5 bases). Germline loops: CDR1 MNHEY, CDR2 SVGEGT. The CDR3 spans 14 residues. The V end lost 6 bases, the J end lost 4 bases, and 15 bases lay between the germline ends. CDR3 protein: CASRLPTGATEAFF. CDR3 nucleotide sequence: TGTGCCAGCAGATTACCAACAGGAGCCACTGAAGCTTTCTTT.

This clonotype was picked up a small number of times. This chain joins TRBV10-3 and TRBJ2-7; D is possibly TRBD2 (6 bases). Deletions cut 6 bases from V and 1 base from J, with 13 bases between. This CDR3 region has 14 residues. The germline V gene encodes CDR1 ENHRY and CDR2 SYGVKD. CDR3 protein: CAIRKTSKSYEQYF. In DNA, the CDR3 is TGTGCCATCAGAAAGACTAGTAAGTCCTACGAGCAGTACTTC.

This clonotype was counted at least ten times. This chain links TRBV11-2 with TRBJ1-5; D is unclear. Trimming took off 1 base at V and 5 bases at J, with 15 bases between the two ends. Germline V gene data show CDR1 as SGHAT and CDR2 as FQNNGV. CDR3 length: 16 residues. The CDR3 spells CASSLVGGVGDQPQHF. The CDR3 DNA reads as TGTGCCAGCAGCTTAGTGGGTGGAGTTGGGGATCAGCCCCAGCATTTT.

This clonotype was picked up many times. J is TRBJ1-1 and V is TRBV28, with 9 bases that match TRBD1. This CDR3 spans 16 amino acids. In germline, CDR1 is MDHEN, CDR2 SYDVKM. Trimming removed 10 bases from V and 1 base from J; junction bases left unmatched: 13. This chain's CDR3 is CAIRSGDREGNTEAFF. CDR3 in DNA: TGTGCCATCAGGAGTGGGGACAGGGAGGGGAACACTGAAGCTTTCTTT.

This clonotype was picked up many times. The V and J genes are TRBV6-1 and TRBJ2-5; weak D call: TRBD1 (6 bases). CDR3 length: 14 residues. Germline V lookup: CDR1 MNHNS, CDR2 SASEGT. The ends were cut back, 7 bases at V and 5 bases at J, with 17 bases in the middle. The chain's CDR3 is CASKGHSLLETQYF. DNA for the CDR3: TGTGCCAGCAAGGGACACTCTCTTTTGGAGACCCAGTACTTC.

This clonotype was seen at least ten times. The rearrangement links TRBV6-5 to TRBJ2-7; 7 bases are a match to TRBD1. CDR1 and CDR2 (germline): MNHEY, SVGAGI. The CDR3 loop spans 13 amino acids. The V and J ends lost 8 bases and 6 bases, in that order; junction bases with no gene match: 10. The CDR3 sequence: CASQQGPFFEQYF. CDR3 in DNA: TGTGCCAGCCAACAGGGGCCATTTTTCGAGCAGTACTTC.

The chain joins TRBV4-2 to TRBJ2-7; 10 positions match TRBD2. The CDR3 has 17 residues. The germline gives CDR1 LGHNA, CDR2 YNFKEQ. Trimming at V came to 0 bases and at J to 2 bases, leaving 7 bases not matched to a gene. The CDR3 spells CASSQEPSGSPTYEQYF. Here the CDR3 DNA reads TGTGCCAGCAGCCAAGAACCTAGCGGGAGTCCCACCTACGAGCAGTACTTC.

The genes are TRBV11-1 and TRBJ2-7, with D perhaps TRBD1 (5 bases). Trimming took off 5 bases at V and 2 bases at J, with 16 bases between the two ends. Germline CDR1 and CDR2: SGHAT and FQDESV (reference sequence). The CDR3 has 15 residues. CDR3: CASSPRQTRTYEQYF. CDR3 DNA sequence: TGTGCCAGCAGCCCTAGACAGACGCGAACCTACGAGCAGTACTTC.

This clonotype was detected many times. V usage is TRBV19 and J usage is TRBJ1-5; 9 bases are shared with TRBD1. The CDR3 extends over 16 amino acids. In germline, CDR1 is LNHDA, CDR2 SQIVND (reference sequence). The J segment lost 3 bases and the V segment lost 4 bases, leaving 7 bases of the junction unmatched. CDR3 amino acids: CASSKTDRGYNQPQHF. The CDR3 DNA is TGTGCCAGTAGTAAAACGGACAGGGGTTACAATCAGCCCCAGCATTTT.

This clonotype was found many times. This chain links TRBV12-3 or TRBV12-4 with TRBJ1-1, with a possible D match to TRBD1 (5 bases). Trimming left V 7 bases short and J 4 bases short, with 19 bases between. The CDR3 totals 15 residues. The CDR3 DNA follows: TGTGCCAGCATCCTTACCTTCGGGGGTTCCACTGAAGCTTTCTTT. This translates into CASILTFGGSTEAFF.

This clonotype has ten or more counts. This chain uses TRBV6-1 with TRBJ1-1; D is uncertain. Trimming shortened V by 6 bases and J by 3 bases, and 11 bases separated the two germline ends. Germline CDR1 MNHNS, CDR2 SASEGT. This CDR3 region has 13 residues. The CDR3 sequence is CASRLSVYTEAFF. In DNA form, the CDR3 reads TGTGCCAGCAGACTGAGTGTCTACACTGAAGCTTTCTTT.

This clonotype was seen repeatedly, ten times or more. This chain uses TRBV20-1 with TRBJ2-7, with D uncertain. The CDR3 runs 12 residues. The V gene lost 2 bases and the J gene lost 3 bases, with 8 bases spanning the gap. From germline, CDR1 is DFQATT and CDR2 SNEGSKA (reference sequence). The CDR3 DNA sequence: TGCAGTGCTAGATTCATAGACTACGAGCAGTACTTC. This translates into CSARFIDYEQYF.

This clonotype has ten or more counts. The chain links TRBV28 to TRBJ2-2, with 16 bases matching TRBD2. V was clipped by 10 bases and J by 7 bases; unmatched bases: 12. In germline, CDR1 is MDHEN, CDR2 SYDVKM. The length of the CDR3 is 17 residues. The CDR3 loop is CATSSGLAGGPYGELFF. CDR3 DNA sequence: TGTGCCACCTCTTCGGGACTAGCGGGAGGGCCGTACGGGGAGCTGTTTTTT.

This clonotype was picked up many times. V and J are TRBV20-1 and TRBJ2-5, with 9 bases identical to TRBD2. CDR1 is DFQATT and CDR2 is SNEGSKA in the germline V gene (reference sequence). The CDR3 has 14 residues. V trimming: 3 bases; J trimming: 5 bases; junction bases outside the gene matches: 7. The CDR3 DNA follows: TGCAGTGCTAGGAATGGGCGGGAGGGTGAGACCCAGTACTTC. This codes for CSARNGREGETQYF.

This clonotype showed up many times. The CDR3: CATHPGGPSTDTQYF. For the CDR3, the DNA is TGTGCCACCCATCCGGGGGGCCCGAGCACAGATACGCAGTATTTT. The chain is built from TRBV10-3 and TRBJ2-3; D possibly corresponds to TRBD2 (7 bases). The CDR3 covers 15 residues. Germline V gene sequence: CDR1 ENHRY, CDR2 SYGVKD. Trimming removed 10 bases from V and 0 bases from J, with 17 bases in between.

About this clonotype itself: One end of the junction fails to match germline, which may point to a read error. CDR3 DNA sequence: TGTGCCAGCAGGGGGGCTGGGGAGACCAAGTACTTC. As protein: CASRGAGETKYF. The chain carries TRBV9 and TRBJ2-5; D perhaps matches TRBD1 (6 bases). CDR1 is SGDLS and CDR2 is YYNGEE in the germline V gene. This CDR3 contains 12 residues.

This clonotype was seen a handful of times. The chain couples TRBV11-1 to TRBJ2-2; 8 bases align to TRBD1. The ends lost 1 base at V and 4 bases at J; junction bases unmatched: 5. This CDR3 is built from 16 residues. Germline CDR1 reads SGHAT; CDR2 reads FQDESV (reference sequence). The CDR3 here is CASSLGGTGITGELFF. The CDR3 DNA reads as TGTGCCAGCAGCTTAGGGGGGACAGGAATCACCGGGGAGCTGTTTTTT.

This clonotype showed up many times. The rearrangement uses TRBV6-5 and TRBJ2-5, with TRBD1 matching 11 bases. J was trimmed by 4 bases and V by 5 bases; bases with no gene match: 12. CDR3 length: 17 residues. The V gene's germline CDR1 is MNHEY and CDR2 SVGAGI. Here the CDR3 reads CASSPTSGDRGGETQYF. The CDR3 nucleotides read TGTGCCAGCAGTCCCACCTCAGGGGACAGGGGGGGAGAGACCCAGTACTTC.

This clonotype was counted many times. The chain combines TRBV12-3 or TRBV12-4 with TRBJ2-2; D might be TRBD2 (6 bases). V lost 7 bases to trimming and J lost 4 bases, with 22 bases between them. CDR3 length equals 17 residues. The CDR3 DNA reads TGTGCCAGCACTCGCCTTGTCGGGAGTTCTGCCACCGGGGAGCTGTTTTTT. Its protein product is CASTRLVGSSATGELFF.

This clonotype appeared many times. V and J are TRBV19 and TRBJ1-5; 10 nucleotides match TRBD1. The CDR3 runs 18 residues. V gave up 10 bases and J gave up 3 bases; unmatched junction bases: 18. Germline V gives CDR1 LNHDA, CDR2 SQIVND (reference sequence). CDR3: CATSSRDRGNPINQPQHF. The DNA of the CDR3 is TGTGCCACCTCGTCCCGGGACAGGGGAAATCCTATCAATCAGCCCCAGCATTTT.

V usage is TRBV12-3 or TRBV12-4 and J usage is TRBJ2-5; D remains unclear. V was clipped by 4 bases and J by 1 base, with 10 bases between them. The CDR3 extends over 14 amino acids. Here the CDR3 DNA reads TGTGCCAGCAGTTACTGGCAGATCCAAGAGACCCAGTACTTC. It specifies CASSYWQIQETQYF.

This clonotype was recorded at least ten times. The chain couples TRBV7-8 to TRBJ1-2; D remains unclear. The V end lost 0 bases, the J end lost 0 bases, and 14 bases lay between the germline ends. This CDR3 is 17 amino acids long. Germline CDR1 and CDR2: SGHVS and FQNEAQ. The CDR3 DNA reads TGTGCCAGCAGCTTAGCGCTAAGGACGGCAGCTAACTATGGCTACACCTTC. Its translation is CASSLALRTAANYGYTF.

At least ten counts were recorded for this clonotype. The V gene is TRBV11-2, the J gene TRBJ1-2, with TRBD1 identical over 7 bases. With 5 bases clipped from V and 4 bases from J, the junction kept 10 bases outside the gene matches. The CDR3 loop spans 15 amino acids. Germline lookup yields CDR1 SGHAT and CDR2 FQNNGV. The CDR3 spells CASSPGDREVYGYTF. The CDR3 DNA reads as TGTGCCAGCAGCCCGGGGGACAGAGAAGTCTATGGCTACACCTTC.

CDR3 nucleotides: TGTGCCAGCACCAGAAGCTTGGGCGTCTATGGCTACACCTTC. Residues: CASTRSLGVYGYTF. The chain recombines TRBV28 with TRBJ1-2; D ambiguous. Germline V gene data show CDR1 as MDHEN and CDR2 as SYDVKM. V shed 7 bases and J shed 4 bases, with 16 bases lying between them. The CDR3 sequence is 14 residues long.